Included here is one T cell receptor (beta chain) sequence, with context. Its specific antigen is unknown. The input lacks base qualities; no much larger clone sits a single base away. Healthy humans served as the donors. The library was made by the immunoSEQ multiplex PCR assay. TCRdb retrieved this table from immuneACCESS and kept in-frame rearrangements only. Not all clones are present; in checked studies, unresolved V genes account for under half, and no reason is known for the remainder. The sample has tens of thousands of clones on record, roughly 89% of them singletons. Together, the top ten hold roughly 1.6% of the sample. Taken from cysteine to phenylalanine, the CDR3 has 12 residues. The only DNA kept is the CDR3, 36 bases in frame from the first base. The germline V gene sets CDR1 to SGHDT and CDR2 to YYEEEE. V loses 5 bases of germline sequence and J loses 3 bases, and the interval between the two ends is 7 bases.

The data were obtained in a study of T cell repertoires and Cas9 in healthy adults (dated by TCRdb to between 2018 and 2020). In terms of the full investigation: SpCas9-reactive T cells were characterized for multi-effector potency, cytotoxicity and lineage determination within the CD4 and CD8 compartments. The study looked at preexisting T cell immunity to the Streptococcus pyogenes Cas9 nuclease (SpCas9), which is used in CRISPR gene editing.

General conclusions and limits of the study: In vitro, SpCas9-reactive regulatory T cells were reported to reduce the proliferation and function of SpCas9-reactive effector T cells.

The sample taken for sequencing was CD4+ effector T cells (CD127+, CD25-, CD137-, CD154-) from PBMCs; culture status not recorded. This TCR came from a human donor in good health. The sequence joins TRBV5-6 to TRBJ2-3; the D segment cannot be called with confidence. The CDR3 has the sequence CASRRKTDTQYF. The nucleotide sequence reads as follows: TGTGCCAGCAGGCGAAAGACAGATACGCAGTATTTT.